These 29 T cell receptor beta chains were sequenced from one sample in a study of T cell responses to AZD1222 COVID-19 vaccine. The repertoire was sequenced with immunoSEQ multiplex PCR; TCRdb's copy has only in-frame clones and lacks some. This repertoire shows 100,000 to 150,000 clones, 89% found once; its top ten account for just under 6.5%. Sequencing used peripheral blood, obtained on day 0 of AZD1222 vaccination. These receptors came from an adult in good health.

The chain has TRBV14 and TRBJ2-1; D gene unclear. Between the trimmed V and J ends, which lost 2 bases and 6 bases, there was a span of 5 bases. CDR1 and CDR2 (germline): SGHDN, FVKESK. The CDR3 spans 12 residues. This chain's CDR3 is CASSQMSNEQFF. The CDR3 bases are TGTGCCAGCAGCCAAATGAGCAATGAGCAGTTCTTC.

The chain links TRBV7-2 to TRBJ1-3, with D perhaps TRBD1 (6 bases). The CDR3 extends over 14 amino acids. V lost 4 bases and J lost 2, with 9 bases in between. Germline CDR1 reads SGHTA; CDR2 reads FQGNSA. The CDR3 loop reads CASSWGAAGNTIYF. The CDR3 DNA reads TGTGCCAGCAGCTGGGGGGCTGCTGGAAACACCATATATTTT.

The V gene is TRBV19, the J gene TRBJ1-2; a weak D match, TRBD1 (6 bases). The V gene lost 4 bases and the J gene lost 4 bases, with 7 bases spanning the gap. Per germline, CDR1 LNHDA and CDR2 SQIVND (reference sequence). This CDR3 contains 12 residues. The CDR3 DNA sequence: TGTGCCAGTAGTAGGGACATCTATGGCTACACCTTC. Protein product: CASSRDIYGYTF.

CDR3 nucleotide sequence: TGTGCCAGCAGCAACCACGGCGGAAGGGGAATCTCAGCTTTCTTT. Its protein is CASSNHGGRGISAFF. This rearrangement joins TRBV3-1 (or the pseudogene TRBV3-2) to TRBJ1-1; tentatively, D is TRBD1 (5 bases). Germline values: CDR1 LGHDT, CDR2 YNNKEL (reference sequence). The V gene lost 5 bases and the J gene lost 10 bases, with 23 bases spanning the gap. This CDR3 is 15 amino acids long.

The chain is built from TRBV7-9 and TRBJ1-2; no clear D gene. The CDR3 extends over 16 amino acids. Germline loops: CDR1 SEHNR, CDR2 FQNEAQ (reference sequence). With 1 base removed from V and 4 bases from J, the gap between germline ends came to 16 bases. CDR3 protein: CASSLVPVGASYGYTF. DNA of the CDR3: TGTGCCAGCAGCTTAGTACCCGTCGGCGCCTCCTATGGCTACACCTTC. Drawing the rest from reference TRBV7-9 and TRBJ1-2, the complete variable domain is DTGVSQNPRHKITKRGQNVTFRCDPISEHNRLYWYRQTLGQGPEFLTYFQNEAQLEKSRLLSDRFSAERPKGSFSTLEIQRTEQGDSAMYLCASSLVPVGASYGYTFGSGTRLTVV.

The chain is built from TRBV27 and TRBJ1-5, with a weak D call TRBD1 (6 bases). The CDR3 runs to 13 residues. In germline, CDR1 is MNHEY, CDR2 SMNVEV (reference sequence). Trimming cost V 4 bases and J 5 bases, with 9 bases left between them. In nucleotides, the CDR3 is TGTGCCAGCAGTTGGACAGTGGATCAGCCCCAGCATTTT. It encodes CASSWTVDQPQHF.

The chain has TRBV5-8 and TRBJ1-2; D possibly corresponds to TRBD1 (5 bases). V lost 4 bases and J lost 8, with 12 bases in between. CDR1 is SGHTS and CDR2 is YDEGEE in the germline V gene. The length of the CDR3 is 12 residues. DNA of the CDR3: TGTGCCAGCAGCGGGAGGGGTTTCGGCTACACCTTC. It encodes CASSGRGFGYTF.

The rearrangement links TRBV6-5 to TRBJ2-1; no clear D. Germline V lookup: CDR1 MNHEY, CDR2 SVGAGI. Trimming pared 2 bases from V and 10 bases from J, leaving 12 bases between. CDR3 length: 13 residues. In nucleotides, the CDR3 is TGTGCCAGCAGTTACGGCTTGGCAGACGAGCAGTTCTTC. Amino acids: CASSYGLADEQFF.

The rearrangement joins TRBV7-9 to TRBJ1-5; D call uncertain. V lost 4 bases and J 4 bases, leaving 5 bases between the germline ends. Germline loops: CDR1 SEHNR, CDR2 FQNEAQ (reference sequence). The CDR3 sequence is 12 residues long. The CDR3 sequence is CASSSQNQPQHF. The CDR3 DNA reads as TGTGCCAGCAGCTCACAGAATCAGCCCCAGCATTTT. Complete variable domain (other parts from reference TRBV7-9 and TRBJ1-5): DTGVSQNPRHKITKRGQNVTFRCDPISEHNRLYWYRQTLGQGPEFLTYFQNEAQLEKSRLLSDRFSAERPKGSFSTLEIQRTEQGDSAMYLCASSSQNQPQHFGDGTRLSIL.

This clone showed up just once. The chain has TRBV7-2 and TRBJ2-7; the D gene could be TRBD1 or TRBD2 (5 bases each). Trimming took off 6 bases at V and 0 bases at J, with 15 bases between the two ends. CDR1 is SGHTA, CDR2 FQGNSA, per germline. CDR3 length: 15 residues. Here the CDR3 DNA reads TGTGCCAGCAGACTAGTGGCCGACAGCTCCTACGAGCAGTACTTC. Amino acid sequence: CASRLVADSSYEQYF.

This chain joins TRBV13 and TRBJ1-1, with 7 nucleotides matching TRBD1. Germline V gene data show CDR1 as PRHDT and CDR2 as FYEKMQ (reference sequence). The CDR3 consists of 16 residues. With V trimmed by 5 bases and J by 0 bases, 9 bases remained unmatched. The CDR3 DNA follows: TGTGCCAGCAGCCGCCCGGGGGACAGTATGAACACTGAAGCTTTCTTT. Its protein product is CASSRPGDSMNTEAFF.

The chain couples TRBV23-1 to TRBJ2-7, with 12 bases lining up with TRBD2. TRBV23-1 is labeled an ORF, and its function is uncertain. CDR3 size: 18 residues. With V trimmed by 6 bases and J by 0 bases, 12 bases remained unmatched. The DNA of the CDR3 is TGCGCCAGCAGAGCGACTAGCGGGGGCCTTGTAAGCTCCTACGAGCAGTACTTC. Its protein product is CASRATSGGLVSSYEQYF.

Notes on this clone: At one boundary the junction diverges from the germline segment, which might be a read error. The CDR3: CASSLAGVAGAQGTQYF. In DNA, the CDR3 is TGTGCCAGCAGCTTAGCGGGGGTGGCAGGGGCCCAAGGGACCCAGTACTTC. V gene TRBV7-2 combines with J gene TRBJ2-5, with D possibly TRBD1 on 6 matching bases. Germline V gives CDR1 SGHTA, CDR2 FQGNSA. The CDR3 loop spans 17 amino acids.

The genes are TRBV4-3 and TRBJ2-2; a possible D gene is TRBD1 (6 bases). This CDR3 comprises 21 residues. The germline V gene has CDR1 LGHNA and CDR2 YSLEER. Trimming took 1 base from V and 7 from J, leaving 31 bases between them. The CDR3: CASSQGRGSGFGRASRGELFF. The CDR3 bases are TGCGCCAGCAGCCAAGGAAGGGGGTCAGGGTTCGGTAGGGCTTCCCGCGGGGAGCTGTTTTTT.

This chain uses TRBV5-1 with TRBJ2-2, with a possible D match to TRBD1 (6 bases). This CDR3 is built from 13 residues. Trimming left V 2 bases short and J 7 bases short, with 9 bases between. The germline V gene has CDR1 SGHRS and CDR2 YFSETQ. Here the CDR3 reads CASSLQGVGELFF. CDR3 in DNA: TGCGCCAGCAGCTTACAGGGAGTCGGGGAGCTGTTTTTT. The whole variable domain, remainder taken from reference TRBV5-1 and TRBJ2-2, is KAGVTQTPRYLIKTRGQQVTLSCSPISGHRSVSWYQQTPGQGLQFLFEYFSETQRNKGNFPGRFSGRQFSNSRSEMNVSTLELGDSALYLCASSLQGVGELFFGEGSRLTVL.

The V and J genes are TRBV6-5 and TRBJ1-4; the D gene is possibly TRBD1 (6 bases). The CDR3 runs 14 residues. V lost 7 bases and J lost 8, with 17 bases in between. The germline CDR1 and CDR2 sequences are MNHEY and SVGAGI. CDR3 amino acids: CASTSRGVDEKLFF. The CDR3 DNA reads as TGTGCCAGCACTTCTAGGGGGGTAGACGAAAAACTGTTTTTT.

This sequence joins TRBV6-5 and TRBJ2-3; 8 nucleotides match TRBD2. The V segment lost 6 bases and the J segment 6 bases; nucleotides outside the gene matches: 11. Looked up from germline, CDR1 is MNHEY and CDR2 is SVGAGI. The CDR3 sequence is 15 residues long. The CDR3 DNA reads TGTGCCAGCAGGGAGCGGGGGAGGACCCAGGATACGCAGTATTTT. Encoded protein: CASRERGRTQDTQYF.

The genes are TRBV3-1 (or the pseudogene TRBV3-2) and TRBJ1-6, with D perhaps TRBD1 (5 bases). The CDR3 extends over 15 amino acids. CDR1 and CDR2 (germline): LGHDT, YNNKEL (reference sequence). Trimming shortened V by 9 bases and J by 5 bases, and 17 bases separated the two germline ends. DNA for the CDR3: TGTGCCAGTAAGTACGGACAAGTGAATAATTCACCCCTCCACTTT. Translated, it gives CASKYGQVNNSPLHF.

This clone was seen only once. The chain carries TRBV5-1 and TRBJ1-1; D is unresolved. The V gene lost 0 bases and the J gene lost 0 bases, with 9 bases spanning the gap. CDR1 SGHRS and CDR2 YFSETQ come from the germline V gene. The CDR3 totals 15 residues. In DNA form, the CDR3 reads TGCGCCAGCAGCTTGGATAGCGTGTTGAACACTGAAGCTTTCTTT. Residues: CASSLDSVLNTEAFF.

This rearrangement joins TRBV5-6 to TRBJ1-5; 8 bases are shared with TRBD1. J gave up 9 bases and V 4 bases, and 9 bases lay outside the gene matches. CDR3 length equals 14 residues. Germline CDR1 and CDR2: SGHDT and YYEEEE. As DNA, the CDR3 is TGTGCCAGCAGCAGGGGACAGGAAAATTGGCCCCAGCATTTT. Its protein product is CASSRGQENWPQHF. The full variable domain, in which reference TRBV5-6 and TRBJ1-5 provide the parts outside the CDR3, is DAGVTQSPTHLIKTRGQQVTLRCSPKSGHDTVSWYQQALGQGPQFIFQYYEEEERQRGNFPDRFSGHQFPNYSSELNVNALLLGDSALYLCASSRGQENWPQHFGDGTRLSIL.

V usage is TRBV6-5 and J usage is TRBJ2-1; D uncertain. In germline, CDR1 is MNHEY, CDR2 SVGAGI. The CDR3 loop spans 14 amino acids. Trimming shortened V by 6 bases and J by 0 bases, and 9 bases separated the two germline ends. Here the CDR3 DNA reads TGTGCCAGCAGCCTTACAAACTCCTACAATGAGCAGTTCTTC. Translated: CASSLTNSYNEQFF.

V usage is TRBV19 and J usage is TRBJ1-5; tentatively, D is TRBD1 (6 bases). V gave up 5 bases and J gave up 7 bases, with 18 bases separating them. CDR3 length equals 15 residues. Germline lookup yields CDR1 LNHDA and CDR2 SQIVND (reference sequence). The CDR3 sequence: CASSPEGGFEQPQHF. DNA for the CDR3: TGTGCCAGTAGTCCCGAGGGGGGTTTCGAGCAGCCCCAGCATTTT.

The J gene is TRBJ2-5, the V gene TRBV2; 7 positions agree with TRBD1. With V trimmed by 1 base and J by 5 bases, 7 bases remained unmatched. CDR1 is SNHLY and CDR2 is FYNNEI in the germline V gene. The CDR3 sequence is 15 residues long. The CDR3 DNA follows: TGTGCCAGCAGTGAAGGGACAGGCAGAGAGGAGACCCAGTACTTC. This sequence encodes CASSEGTGREETQYF.

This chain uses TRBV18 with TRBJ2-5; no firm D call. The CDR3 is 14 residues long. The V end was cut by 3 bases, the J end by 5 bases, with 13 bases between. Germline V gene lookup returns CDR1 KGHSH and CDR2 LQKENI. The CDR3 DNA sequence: TGTGCCAGCTCACCGCCCTCGGTAGGGGAGACCCAGTACTTC. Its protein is CASSPPSVGETQYF.

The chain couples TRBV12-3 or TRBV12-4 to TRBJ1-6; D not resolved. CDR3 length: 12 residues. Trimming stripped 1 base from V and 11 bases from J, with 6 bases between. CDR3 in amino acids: CASSLGAPPLHF. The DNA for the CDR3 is TGTGCCAGCAGTTTAGGTGCGCCACCCCTCCACTTT.

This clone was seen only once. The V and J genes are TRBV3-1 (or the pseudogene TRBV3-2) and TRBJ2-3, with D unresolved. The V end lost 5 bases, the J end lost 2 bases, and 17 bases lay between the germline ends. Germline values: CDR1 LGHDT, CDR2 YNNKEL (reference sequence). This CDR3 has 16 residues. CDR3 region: CASSGRAPTSTDTQYF. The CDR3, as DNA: TGTGCCAGCAGCGGGCGAGCCCCCACCTCCACAGATACGCAGTATTTT.

The CDR3, as DNA: TGTGCCAGCAACCAGGGACAAGAGACCCAGTACTTC. This translates into CASNQGQETQYF. The chain carries TRBV10-3 and TRBJ2-5, with a weak D call TRBD1 (5 bases). CDR1 ENHRY and CDR2 SYGVKD come from the germline V gene. The CDR3 has 12 amino acids. V lost 10 bases to trimming and J lost 2 bases, with 11 bases between them.

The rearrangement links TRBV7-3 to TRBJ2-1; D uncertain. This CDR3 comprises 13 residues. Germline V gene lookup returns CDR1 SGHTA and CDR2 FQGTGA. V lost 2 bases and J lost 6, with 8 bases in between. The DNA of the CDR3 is TGTGCCAGCAGCTTAGGGGTGGGCAATGAGCAGTTCTTC. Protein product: CASSLGVGNEQFF. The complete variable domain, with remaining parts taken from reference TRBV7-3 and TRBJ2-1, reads GAGVSQTPSNKVTEKGKYVELRCDPISGHTALYWYRQSLGQGPEFLIYFQGTGAADDSGLPNDRFFAVRPEGSVSTLKIQRTERGDSAVYLCASSLGVGNEQFFGPGTRLTVL.

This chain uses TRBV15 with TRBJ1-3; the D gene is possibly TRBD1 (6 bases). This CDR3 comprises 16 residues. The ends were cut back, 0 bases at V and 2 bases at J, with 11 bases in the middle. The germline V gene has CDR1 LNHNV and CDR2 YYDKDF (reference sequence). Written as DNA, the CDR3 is TGTGCCACCAGCAGAGACCGGGGGGGCCCTGGAAACACCATATATTTT. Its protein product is CATSRDRGGPGNTIYF.